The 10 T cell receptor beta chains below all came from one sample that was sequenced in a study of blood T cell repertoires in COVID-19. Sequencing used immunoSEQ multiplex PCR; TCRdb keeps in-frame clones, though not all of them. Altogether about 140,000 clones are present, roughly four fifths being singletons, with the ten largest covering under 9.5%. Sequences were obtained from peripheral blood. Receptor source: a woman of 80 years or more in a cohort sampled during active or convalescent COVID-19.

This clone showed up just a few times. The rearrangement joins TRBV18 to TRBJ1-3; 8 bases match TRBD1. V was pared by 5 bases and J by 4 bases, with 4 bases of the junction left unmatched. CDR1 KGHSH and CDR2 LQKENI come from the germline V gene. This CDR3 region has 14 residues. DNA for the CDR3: TGTGCCAGCTCAACTGGACAGGGCGGAAACACCATATATTTT. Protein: CASSTGQGGNTIYF.

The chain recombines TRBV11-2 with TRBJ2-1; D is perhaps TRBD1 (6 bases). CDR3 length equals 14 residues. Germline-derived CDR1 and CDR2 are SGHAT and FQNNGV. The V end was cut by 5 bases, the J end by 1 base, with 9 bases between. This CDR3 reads CASSRGQSYNEQFF. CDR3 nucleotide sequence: TGTGCCAGCAGCCGCGGACAGTCCTACAATGAGCAGTTCTTC.

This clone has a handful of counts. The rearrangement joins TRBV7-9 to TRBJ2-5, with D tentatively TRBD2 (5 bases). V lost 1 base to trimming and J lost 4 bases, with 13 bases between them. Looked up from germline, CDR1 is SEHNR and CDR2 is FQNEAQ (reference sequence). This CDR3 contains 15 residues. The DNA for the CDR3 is TGTGCCAGCAGCTTAGGGGCCCCGGGAAGAGAGACCCAGTACTTC. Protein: CASSLGAPGRETQYF.

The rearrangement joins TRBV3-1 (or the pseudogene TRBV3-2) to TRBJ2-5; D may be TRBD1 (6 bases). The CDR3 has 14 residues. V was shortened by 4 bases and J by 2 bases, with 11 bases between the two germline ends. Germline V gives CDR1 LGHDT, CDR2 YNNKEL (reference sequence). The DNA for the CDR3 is TGTGCCAGCAGCCGGGACACTCCGCAAGAGACCCAGTACTTC. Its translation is CASSRDTPQETQYF.

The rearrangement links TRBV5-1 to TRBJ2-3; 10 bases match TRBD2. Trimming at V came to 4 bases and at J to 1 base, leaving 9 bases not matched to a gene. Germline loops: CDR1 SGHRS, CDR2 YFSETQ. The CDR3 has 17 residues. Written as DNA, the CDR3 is TGCGCCAGCAGCCCGCTGACTAGCGGGTCCCGCACAGATACGCAGTATTTT. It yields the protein CASSPLTSGSRTDTQYF.

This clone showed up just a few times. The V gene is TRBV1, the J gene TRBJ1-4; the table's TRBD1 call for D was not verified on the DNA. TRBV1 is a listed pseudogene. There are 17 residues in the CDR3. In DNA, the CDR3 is TGCACCAGCAGCCCGATGGACAGGGGTTCATTTGATGAAAAACTGTTTTTT. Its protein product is CTSSPMDRGSFDEKLFF.

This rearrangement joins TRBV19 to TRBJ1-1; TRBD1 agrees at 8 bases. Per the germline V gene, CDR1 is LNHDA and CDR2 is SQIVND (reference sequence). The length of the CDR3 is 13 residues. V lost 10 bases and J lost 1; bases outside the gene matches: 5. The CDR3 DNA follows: TGTGCCACCGAGGACAGGGCGAACACTGAAGCTTTCTTT. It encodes CATEDRANTEAFF.

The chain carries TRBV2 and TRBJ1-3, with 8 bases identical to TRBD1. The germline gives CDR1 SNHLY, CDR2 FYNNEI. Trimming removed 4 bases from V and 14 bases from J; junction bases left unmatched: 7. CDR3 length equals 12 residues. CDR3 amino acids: CASSGTGHTLYF. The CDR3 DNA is TGTGCCAGCAGTGGGACAGGGCATACCCTATATTTT. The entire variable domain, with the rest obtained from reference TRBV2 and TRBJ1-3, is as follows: EPEVTQTPSHQVTQMGQEVILRCVPISNHLYFYWYRQILGQKVEFLVSFYNNEISEKSEIFDDQFSVERPDGSNFTLKIRSTKLEDSAMYFCASSGTGHTLYFGEGSWLTVV.

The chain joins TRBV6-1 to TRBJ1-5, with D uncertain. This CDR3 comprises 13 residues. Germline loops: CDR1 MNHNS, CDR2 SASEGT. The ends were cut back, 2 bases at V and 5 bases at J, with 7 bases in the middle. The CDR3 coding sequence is TGTGCCAGCAGTGAAAACCGGGATCAGCCCCAGCATTTT. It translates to CASSENRDQPQHF.

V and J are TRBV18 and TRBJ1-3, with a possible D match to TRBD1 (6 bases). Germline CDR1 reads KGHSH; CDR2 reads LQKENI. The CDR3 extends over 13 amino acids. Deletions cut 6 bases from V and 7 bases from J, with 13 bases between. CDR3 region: CASSQQGENTIYF. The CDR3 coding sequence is TGTGCCAGCTCGCAACAGGGCGAGAACACCATATATTTT.